Following are 23 T cell receptor beta chains from one sample sequenced in a study of blood T cell repertoires in COVID-19. Sequencing used immunoSEQ multiplex PCR; TCRdb keeps in-frame clones, though not all of them. The sample lists 250,000 or so clones, 91% occurring once. The sample comprised PBMCs or T cells enriched from blood (not recorded which). The receptors originated from a man aged 40-49 years who had been exposed to COVID-19.

V is TRBV10-3 and J is TRBJ1-1, with a weak D call TRBD1 (5 bases). Germline V gene lookup returns CDR1 ENHRY and CDR2 SYGVKD. This CDR3 is 14 amino acids long. V dropped 5 bases and J dropped 2 bases, with 12 bases sitting between them. The CDR3 loop is CAISMTETNTEAFF. The CDR3 coding sequence is TGTGCCATCAGTATGACAGAAACCAACACTGAAGCTTTCTTT.

J is TRBJ1-3 and V is TRBV11-2; 9 bases are shared with TRBD1. CDR1 is SGHAT and CDR2 is FQNNGV in the germline V gene. V gave up 5 bases and J gave up 4 bases; unmatched junction bases: 9. The CDR3 extends over 16 amino acids. In nucleotides, the CDR3 is TGTGCCAGCAGCCCTAGCCGGGACAGGGCCGGAAACACCATATATTTT. This translates into CASSPSRDRAGNTIYF.

The rearrangement joins TRBV4-1 to TRBJ1-2, with D possibly being TRBD1 (5 bases). There are 15 residues in the CDR3. V was clipped by 1 base and J by 7 bases, with 16 bases between them. The germline gives CDR1 MGHRA, CDR2 YSYEKL. CDR3 coding DNA: TGCGCCAGCAGCCAAGTCTGGGCTCGGGACTCTGGCTACACCTTC. Protein product: CASSQVWARDSGYTF.

This clone was detected ten times or more. V gene TRBV6-1 combines with J gene TRBJ1-5, with unresolved D. Germline V gene lookup returns CDR1 MNHNS and CDR2 SASEGT. The V gene lost 1 base and the J gene lost 7 bases, with 14 bases spanning the gap. The CDR3 sequence is 15 residues long. This CDR3 is CASSEGKHRGQPQHF. CDR3 coding DNA: TGTGCCAGCAGTGAAGGGAAGCACAGAGGGCAGCCCCAGCATTTT.

The chain has TRBV9 and TRBJ2-6; TRBD2 aligns across 10 bases. V shed 5 bases and J 1 base; nucleotides not matched to a gene: 6. Germline V gives CDR1 SGDLS, CDR2 YYNGEE. This CDR3 is 17 amino acids long. The CDR3 loop reads CASRGTSAPSGANVLTF. The CDR3 nucleotides are TGTGCCAGCAGAGGGACTAGCGCCCCGTCTGGGGCCAACGTCCTGACTTTC.

The rearrangement uses TRBV11-2 and TRBJ2-6; D may be TRBD1 (5 bases). Germline V gives CDR1 SGHAT, CDR2 FQNNGV. The CDR3 is made up of 15 amino acids. Trimming took off 4 bases at V and 2 bases at J, with 9 bases between the two ends. DNA for the CDR3: TGTGCCAGCAGCTCCCTAGGGGCTGGGGCCAACGTCCTGACTTTC. Translated: CASSSLGAGANVLTF.

CDR3 coding DNA: TGTGCCAGCAGCAAAGTGGGGTCAGGGGACAATGAGCAGTTCTTC. This sequence encodes CASSKVGSGDNEQFF. V and J are TRBV21-1 and TRBJ2-1; the D call of TRBD1 is as the table states it, not checked on the DNA. TRBV21-1 is labeled a pseudogene. The CDR3 has 15 residues.

The chain has TRBV6-5 and TRBJ2-7; TRBD1 matches at 9 bases. V was clipped by 5 bases and J by 7 bases; unmatched bases: 3. CDR3 length equals 12 residues. Germline V gives CDR1 MNHEY, CDR2 SVGAGI. The CDR3 bases are TGTGCCAGCAGTAAGGACAGGGGAGAGCAGTACTTC. This gives the protein CASSKDRGEQYF.

The J gene is TRBJ1-2, the V gene TRBV12-3 or TRBV12-4; a weak D match, TRBD1 (5 bases). The CDR3 contains 12 residues. V lost 5 bases, J lost 5 bases, and 9 bases lay in between. CDR3 protein: CASSLPGYGYTF. DNA of the CDR3: TGTGCCAGCAGTCTACCAGGGTATGGCTACACCTTC.

This clone came up a few times. The chain is built from TRBV5-5 and TRBJ2-1; 15 positions agree with TRBD2. With V trimmed by 2 bases and J by 7 bases, 7 bases remained unmatched. This CDR3 has 17 residues. The germline V gene has CDR1 SGHKS and CDR2 YYEKEE (reference sequence). This chain's CDR3 is CASSLSPGTSGRNEQFF. Here the CDR3 DNA reads TGTGCCAGCAGCTTATCCCCCGGGACTAGCGGGAGGAATGAGCAGTTCTTC.

The genes are TRBV29-1 and TRBJ2-7, with 7 bases fitting TRBD1. The CDR3 runs to 12 residues. V was pared by 7 bases and J by 2 bases, with 5 bases of the junction left unmatched. Germline V gene lookup returns CDR1 SQVTM and CDR2 ANQGSEA. CDR3 coding DNA: TGCAGCGCCGCGACAGGGACCTACGAGCAGTACTTC. Its protein is CSAATGTYEQYF.

The V gene is TRBV7-9, the J gene TRBJ2-3, with 7 bases aligning to TRBD2. V was clipped by 5 bases and J by 6 bases; unmatched bases: 14. The CDR3 is 16 amino acids. The germline V gene has CDR1 SEHNR and CDR2 FQNEAQ (reference sequence). The CDR3 sequence: CASSPPGGRTGDTQYF. The CDR3 region has the DNA TGTGCCAGCAGCCCGCCTGGCGGGAGAACTGGCGATACGCAGTATTTT.

The gene calls are TRBV29-1 and TRBJ2-2, with D maybe TRBD2 (6 bases). The ends were cut back, 6 bases at V and 0 bases at J, with 11 bases in the middle. CDR3 size: 14 residues. From germline, CDR1 is SQVTM and CDR2 ANQGSEA. This CDR3 is CSVAGWANTGELFF. The CDR3 nucleotides read TGCAGCGTCGCGGGGTGGGCGAACACCGGGGAGCTGTTTTTT.

V is TRBV3-1 (or the pseudogene TRBV3-2) and J is TRBJ1-4; the D is unclear. This CDR3 spans 14 amino acids. CDR1 is LGHDT, CDR2 YNNKEL, per germline (reference sequence). V lost 1 base and J 5 bases, leaving 8 bases between the germline ends. CDR3: CASSQALTNEKLFF. The CDR3 coding sequence is TGTGCCAGCAGCCAAGCACTGACAAATGAAAAACTGTTTTTT.

The chain combines TRBV28 with TRBJ1-3, with 8 bases that match TRBD1. V lost 5 bases to trimming and J lost 1 base; unmatched junction nucleotides: 7. This CDR3 contains 16 residues. Germline V gives CDR1 MDHEN, CDR2 SYDVKM. CDR3 in DNA: TGTGCCAGCAGTGTAGGGACAGGCCCGTCTGGAAACACCATATATTTT. It specifies CASSVGTGPSGNTIYF.

The chain is built from TRBV7-2 and TRBJ2-2, with 10 bases that match TRBD1. V was clipped by 3 bases and J by 5 bases; unmatched bases: 6. CDR1 is SGHTA and CDR2 is FQGNSA in the germline V gene. This CDR3 spans 16 amino acids. The CDR3 coding sequence is TGTGCCAGCAGCTTTGGACAGGGGGTAGTAACCGGGGAGCTGTTTTTT. This encodes CASSFGQGVVTGELFF.

The chain employs TRBV12-5 and TRBJ2-1; TRBD1 is a possible D gene (6 bases). V lost 5 bases, J lost 6 bases, and 17 bases lay in between. The CDR3 runs 15 residues. Germline CDR1 LGHNT, CDR2 FRNRAP. CDR3 loop: CASGPYHFRGNEQFF. Written as DNA, the CDR3 is TGTGCTAGTGGTCCCTACCATTTCAGGGGCAATGAGCAGTTCTTC.

The V call is TRBV4-1, the J call TRBJ1-1; D is unclear. Germline values: CDR1 MGHRA, CDR2 YSYEKL. Trimming took off 1 base at V and 4 bases at J, with 10 bases between the two ends. The CDR3 length is 14 residues. CDR3: CASSQVETGTEAFF. CDR3 nucleotides: TGCGCCAGCAGCCAAGTTGAGACGGGCACTGAAGCTTTCTTT.

The chain combines TRBV5-4 with TRBJ2-3, with D tentatively TRBD1 (5 bases). Germline CDR1 reads SGHNT; CDR2 reads YYREEE (reference sequence). Trimming cost V 1 base and J 7 bases, with 13 bases left between them. The CDR3 runs 14 residues. The CDR3 DNA is TGTGCCAGCAGCTTGAGTTCAGGGTTGTATACGCAGTATTTT. Its translation is CASSLSSGLYTQYF.

CDR3 DNA sequence: TGTGCCAGCAGCCTCGGGGAGGACGAGCAGTACTTC. As protein: CASSLGEDEQYF. The gene calls are TRBV7-9 and TRBJ2-7; maybe TRBD2 (6 bases). Trimming removed 5 bases from V and 5 bases from J, with 10 bases in between. CDR1 is SEHNR, CDR2 FQNEAQ, per germline (reference sequence). The CDR3 has 12 amino acids.

The chain recombines TRBV23-1 with TRBJ2-7; the match to TRBD2 covers 7 bases. TRBV23-1 has ORF status, its function being uncertain. The CDR3 totals 11 residues. Germline trimming cut 9 bases from V and 4 bases from J; bases unmatched to any gene: 3. The DNA for the CDR3 is TGCGCCAGGACTAGCTTTTACGAGCAGTACTTC. Translating gives CARTSFYEQYF.

The gene calls are TRBV5-1 and TRBJ1-6; the match to TRBD1 covers 7 bases. This CDR3 is 16 amino acids long. The V gene's germline CDR1 is SGHRS and CDR2 YFSETQ. Losses at the gene ends were 5 bases for V and 7 bases for J; bases not matched to a gene: 12. The CDR3 is CASRPTTGTVNSPLHF. Written as DNA, the CDR3 is TGCGCCAGCAGGCCTACTACCGGGACAGTCAATTCACCCCTCCACTTT.

The chain employs TRBV5-4 and TRBJ2-3; tentative D call: TRBD1 (5 bases). The CDR3 extends over 14 amino acids. Trimming pared 1 base from V and 3 bases from J, leaving 9 bases between. Germline CDR1 and CDR2: SGHNT and YYREEE (reference sequence). The CDR3 sequence: CASSLFQGTDTQYF. The CDR3 region has the DNA TGTGCCAGCAGCTTGTTCCAGGGAACAGATACGCAGTATTTT.